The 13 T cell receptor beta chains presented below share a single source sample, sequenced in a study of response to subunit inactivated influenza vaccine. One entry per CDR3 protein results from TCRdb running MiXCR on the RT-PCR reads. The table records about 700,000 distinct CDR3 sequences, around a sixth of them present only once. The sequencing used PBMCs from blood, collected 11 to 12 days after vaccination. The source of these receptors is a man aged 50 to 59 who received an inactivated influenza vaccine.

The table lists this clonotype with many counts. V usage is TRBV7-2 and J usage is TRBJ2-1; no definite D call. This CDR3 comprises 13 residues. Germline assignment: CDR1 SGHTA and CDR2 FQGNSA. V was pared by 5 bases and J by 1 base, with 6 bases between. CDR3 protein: CASSPGSYNEQFF. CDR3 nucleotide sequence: TGTGCCAGCAGCCCCGGGTCCTACAATGAGCAGTTCTTC. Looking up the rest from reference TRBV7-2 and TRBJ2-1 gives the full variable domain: GAGVSQSPSNKVTEKGKDVELRCDPISGHTALYWYRQSLGQGLEFLIYFQGNSAPDKSGLPSDRFSAERTGGSVSTLTIQRTQQEDSAVYLCASSPGSYNEQFFGPGTRLTVL.

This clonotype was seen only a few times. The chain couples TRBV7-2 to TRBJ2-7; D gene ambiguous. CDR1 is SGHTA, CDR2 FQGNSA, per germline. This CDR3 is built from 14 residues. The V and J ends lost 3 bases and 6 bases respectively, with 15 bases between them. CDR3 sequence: CASSFTVLFREQYF. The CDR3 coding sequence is TGTGCCAGCAGCTTCACAGTGCTTTTTCGCGAGCAGTACTTC.

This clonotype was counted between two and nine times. This CDR3 is CASSLVQGSAYEQYF. The CDR3 DNA reads as TGCGCCAGCAGCTTGGTGCAGGGGAGTGCCTACGAGCAGTACTTC. The V and J genes are TRBV5-1 and TRBJ2-7; possible D gene TRBD1, 6 bases. With 0 bases removed from V and 2 bases from J, the gap between germline ends came to 12 bases. Germline values: CDR1 SGHRS, CDR2 YFSETQ. This CDR3 spans 15 amino acids.

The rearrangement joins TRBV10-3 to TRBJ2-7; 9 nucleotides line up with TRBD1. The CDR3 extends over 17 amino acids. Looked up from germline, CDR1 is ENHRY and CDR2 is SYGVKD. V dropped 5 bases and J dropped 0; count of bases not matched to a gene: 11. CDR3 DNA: TGTGCCATCAGTTGGACAGGGGACTCTTATCACTCCTACGAGCAGTACTTC. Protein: CAISWTGDSYHSYEQYF.

The CDR3 sequence: CASSESQGSQPQHF. The CDR3 bases are TGCGCCAGCAGCGAATCACAGGGAAGTCAGCCCCAGCATTTT. The chain combines TRBV5-1 with TRBJ1-5, with D perhaps matching TRBD1 (6 bases). This CDR3 region has 14 residues. V was trimmed by 4 bases and J by 6 bases, leaving 14 bases between them. The germline CDR1 and CDR2 sequences are SGHRS and YFSETQ.

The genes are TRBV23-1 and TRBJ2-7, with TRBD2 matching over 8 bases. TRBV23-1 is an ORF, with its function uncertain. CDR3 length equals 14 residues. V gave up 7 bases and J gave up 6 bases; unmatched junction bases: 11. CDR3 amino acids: CASNTRDREGEQYF. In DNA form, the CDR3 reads TGCGCCAGCAATACACGAGACCGGGAGGGCGAGCAGTACTTC.

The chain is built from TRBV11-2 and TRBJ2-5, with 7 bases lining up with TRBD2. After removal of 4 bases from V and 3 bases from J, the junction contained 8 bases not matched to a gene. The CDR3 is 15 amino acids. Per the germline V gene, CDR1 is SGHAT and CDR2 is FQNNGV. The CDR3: CASSSIGLVEETQYF. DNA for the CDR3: TGTGCCAGCAGCTCAATCGGACTAGTCGAAGAGACCCAGTACTTC.

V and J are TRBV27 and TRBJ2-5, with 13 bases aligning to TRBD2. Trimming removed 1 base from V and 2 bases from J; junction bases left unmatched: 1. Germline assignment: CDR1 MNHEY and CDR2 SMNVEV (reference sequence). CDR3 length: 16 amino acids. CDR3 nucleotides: TGTGCCAGCAGTTTATGGACTAGCGGGGGACAAGAGACCCAGTACTTC. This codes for CASSLWTSGGQETQYF.

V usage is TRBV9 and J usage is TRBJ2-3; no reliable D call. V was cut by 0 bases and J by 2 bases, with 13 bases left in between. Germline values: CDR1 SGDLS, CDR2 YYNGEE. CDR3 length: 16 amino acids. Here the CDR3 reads CASSVDVTPPTDTQYF. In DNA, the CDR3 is TGTGCCAGCAGCGTAGATGTGACTCCCCCCACAGATACGCAGTATTTT.

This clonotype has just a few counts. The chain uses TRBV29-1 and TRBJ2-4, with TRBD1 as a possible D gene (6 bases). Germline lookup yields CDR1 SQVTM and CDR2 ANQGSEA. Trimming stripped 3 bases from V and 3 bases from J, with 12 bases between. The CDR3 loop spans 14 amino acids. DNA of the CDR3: TGCAGCGTTGAGAACAGGGACCACAAAAACATTCAGTACTTC. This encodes CSVENRDHKNIQYF.

The CDR3 DNA follows: TGTGCCAGCAGCGTGGACAGGCGGGGGGAGACCCAGTACTTC. Protein: CASSVDRRGETQYF. The rearrangement links TRBV9 to TRBJ2-5, with D possibly called TRBD1 or TRBD2 (7 bases each). Germline lookup yields CDR1 SGDLS and CDR2 YYNGEE. Trimming pared 2 bases from V and 5 bases from J, leaving 13 bases between. The CDR3 is 14 amino acids.

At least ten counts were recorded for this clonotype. CDR3 loop: CASSETSYGYTF. In DNA, the CDR3 is TGTGCCAGCAGTGAGACATCTTATGGCTACACCTTC. The chain couples TRBV2 to TRBJ1-2, with D hard to call. V lost 3 bases and J lost 5, with 7 bases in between. CDR3 size: 12 residues. Per the germline V gene, CDR1 is SNHLY and CDR2 is FYNNEI.

The CDR3 protein is CASSFQDPVYNEQFF. CDR3 bases: TGCGCCAGCAGCTTTCAGGATCCAGTCTACAATGAGCAGTTCTTC. The chain employs TRBV5-1 and TRBJ2-1; the D is unclear. This CDR3 is built from 15 residues. The ends were cut back, 2 bases at V and 3 bases at J, with 12 bases in the middle. CDR1 is SGHRS, CDR2 YFSETQ, per germline. The variable domain in full, with the rest retrieved from reference TRBV5-1 and TRBJ2-1, is KAGVTQTPRYLIKTRGQQVTLSCSPISGHRSVSWYQQTPGQGLQFLFEYFSETQRNKGNFPGRFSGRQFSNSRSEMNVSTLELGDSALYLCASSFQDPVYNEQFFGPGTRLTVL.